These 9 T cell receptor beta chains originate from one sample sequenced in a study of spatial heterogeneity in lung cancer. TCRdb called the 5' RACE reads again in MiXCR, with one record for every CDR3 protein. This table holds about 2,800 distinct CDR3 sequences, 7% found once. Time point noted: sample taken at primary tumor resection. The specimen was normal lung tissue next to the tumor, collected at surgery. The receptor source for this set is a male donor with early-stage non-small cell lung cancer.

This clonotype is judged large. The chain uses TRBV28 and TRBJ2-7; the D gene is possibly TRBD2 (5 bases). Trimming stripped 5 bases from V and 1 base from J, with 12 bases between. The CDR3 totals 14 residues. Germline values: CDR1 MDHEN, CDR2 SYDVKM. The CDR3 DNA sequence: TGTGCCAGCAGTCTCGACGGGGTTTCCTACGAGCAGTACTTC. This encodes CASSLDGVSYEQYF. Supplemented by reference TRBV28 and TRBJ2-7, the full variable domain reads DVKVTQSSRYLVKRTGEKVFLECVQDMDHENMFWYRQDPGLGLRLIYFSYDVKMKEKGDIPEGYSVSREKKERFSLILESASTNQTSMYLCASSLDGVSYEQYFGPGTRLTVT.

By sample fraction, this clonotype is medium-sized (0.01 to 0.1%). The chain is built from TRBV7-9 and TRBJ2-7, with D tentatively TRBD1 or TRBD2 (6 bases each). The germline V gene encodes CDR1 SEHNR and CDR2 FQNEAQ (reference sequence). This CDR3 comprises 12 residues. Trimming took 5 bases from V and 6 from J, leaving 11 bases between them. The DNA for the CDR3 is TGTGCCAGCAGCGGGGGGACACCCGAGCAGTACTTC. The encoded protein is CASSGGTPEQYF.

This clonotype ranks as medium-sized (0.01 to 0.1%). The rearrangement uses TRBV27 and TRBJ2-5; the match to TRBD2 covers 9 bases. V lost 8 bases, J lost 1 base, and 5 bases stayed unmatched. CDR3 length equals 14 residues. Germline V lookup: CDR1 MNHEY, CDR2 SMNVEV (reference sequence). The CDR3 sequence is CASRRGLAQETQYF. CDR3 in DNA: TGTGCCAGCCGTAGGGGACTAGCCCAAGAGACCCAGTACTTC.

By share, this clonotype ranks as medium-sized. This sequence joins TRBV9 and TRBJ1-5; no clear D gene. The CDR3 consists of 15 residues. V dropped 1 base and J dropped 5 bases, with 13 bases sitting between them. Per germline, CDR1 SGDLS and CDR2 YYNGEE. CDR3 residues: CASSVSWGGYQPQHF. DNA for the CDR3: TGTGCCAGCAGCGTATCATGGGGAGGCTATCAGCCCCAGCATTTT.

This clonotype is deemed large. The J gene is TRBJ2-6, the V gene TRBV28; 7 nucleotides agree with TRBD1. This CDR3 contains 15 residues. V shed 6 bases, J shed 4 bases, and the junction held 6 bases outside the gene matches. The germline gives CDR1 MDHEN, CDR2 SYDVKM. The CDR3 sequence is CASSKQGSGANVLTF. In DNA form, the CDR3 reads TGTGCCAGCAGCAAACAGGGGTCCGGGGCCAACGTCCTGACTTTC.

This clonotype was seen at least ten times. CDR3 coding DNA: TGCGCCAGCAGCCTAGACAAAACTATCACCTACGAGCAGTACTTC. Amino acid sequence: CASSLDKTITYEQYF. The rearrangement links TRBV5-1 to TRBJ2-7, with D uncertain. This CDR3 has 15 residues. With 4 bases removed from V and 2 bases from J, the gap between germline ends came to 16 bases. In germline, CDR1 is SGHRS, CDR2 YFSETQ.

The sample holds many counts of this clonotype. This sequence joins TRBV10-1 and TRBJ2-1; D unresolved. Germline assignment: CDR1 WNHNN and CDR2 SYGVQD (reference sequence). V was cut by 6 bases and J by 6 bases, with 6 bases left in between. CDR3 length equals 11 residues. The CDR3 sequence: CASSGSNEQFF. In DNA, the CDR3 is TGCGCCAGCAGCGGATCCAATGAGCAGTTCTTC.

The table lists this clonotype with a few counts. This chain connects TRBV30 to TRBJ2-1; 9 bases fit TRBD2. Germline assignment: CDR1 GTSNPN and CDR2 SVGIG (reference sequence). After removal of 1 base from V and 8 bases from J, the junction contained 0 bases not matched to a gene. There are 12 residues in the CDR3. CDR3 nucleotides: TGTGCCTGGAGTGGGACTAGCGATGAGCAGTTCTTC. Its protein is CAWSGTSDEQFF.

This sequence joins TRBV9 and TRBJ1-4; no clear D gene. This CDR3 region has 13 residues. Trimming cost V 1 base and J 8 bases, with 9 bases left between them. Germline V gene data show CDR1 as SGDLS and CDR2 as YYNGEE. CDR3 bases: TGTGCCAGCAGCGTATCCGCCGAGGAAAAACTGTTTTTT. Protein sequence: CASSVSAEEKLFF.